This T cell receptor beta chain was identified in a study of T cells after yellow fever vaccination. Study in general: Fractions with few cells were prepared using SMART-Seq v4 Ultra Low Input.

Germline assignment: CDR1 KGHSH and CDR2 LQKENI. There are 14 residues in the CDR3. Trimming removed 8 bases from V and 4 bases from J; junction bases left unmatched: 5. This clonotype was observed many times. The authors made TCR cDNA by 5'RACE template switching, adding a universal primer site and UMIs. Using its own MiXCR run on the 5' RACE reads, TCRdb lists one record per CDR3 protein. The profile shows hundreds of thousands of distinct CDR3 sequences, less than 4.5% of them singletons. This receptor was obtained from a man younger than 30 who received the YFV17D yellow fever vaccine. Sequenced material: PBMCs, taken on the day of the yellow fever booster vaccination. The chain recombines TRBV18 with TRBJ2-7; 13 bases align to TRBD2. CDR3 sequence reads: CASTTSGGSYEQYF. For the CDR3, the DNA is TGTGCCAGCACGACTAGCGGGGGGTCTTACGAGCAGTACTTC.